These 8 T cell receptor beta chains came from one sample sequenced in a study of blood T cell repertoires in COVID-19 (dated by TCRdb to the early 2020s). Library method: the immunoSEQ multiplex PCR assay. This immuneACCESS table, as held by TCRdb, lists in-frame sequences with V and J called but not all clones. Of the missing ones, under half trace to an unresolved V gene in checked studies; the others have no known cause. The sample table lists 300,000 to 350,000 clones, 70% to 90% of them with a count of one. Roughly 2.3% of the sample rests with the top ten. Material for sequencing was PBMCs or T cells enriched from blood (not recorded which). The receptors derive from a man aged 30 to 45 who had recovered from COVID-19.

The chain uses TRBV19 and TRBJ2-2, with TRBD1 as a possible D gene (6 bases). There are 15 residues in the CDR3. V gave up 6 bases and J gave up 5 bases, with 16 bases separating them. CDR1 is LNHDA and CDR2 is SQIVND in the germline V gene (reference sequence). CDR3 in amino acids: CASRPNRAGTGELFF. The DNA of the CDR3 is TGTGCCAGTAGACCGAACAGGGCGGGTACCGGGGAGCTGTTTTTT.

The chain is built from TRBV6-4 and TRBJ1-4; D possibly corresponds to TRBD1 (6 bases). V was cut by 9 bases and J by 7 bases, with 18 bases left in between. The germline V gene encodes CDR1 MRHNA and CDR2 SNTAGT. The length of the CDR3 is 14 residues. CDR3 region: CARQPQGNCEKLFF. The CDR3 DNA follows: TGTGCCAGACAGCCACAGGGAAACTGTGAAAAACTGTTTTTT.

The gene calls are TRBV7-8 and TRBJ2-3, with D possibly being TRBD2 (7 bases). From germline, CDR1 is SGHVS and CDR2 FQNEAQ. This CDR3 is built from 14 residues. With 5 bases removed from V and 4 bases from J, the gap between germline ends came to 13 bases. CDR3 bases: TGTGCCAGCAGCCTGGAGGGGGGGGCAGATACGCAGTATTTT. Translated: CASSLEGGADTQYF.

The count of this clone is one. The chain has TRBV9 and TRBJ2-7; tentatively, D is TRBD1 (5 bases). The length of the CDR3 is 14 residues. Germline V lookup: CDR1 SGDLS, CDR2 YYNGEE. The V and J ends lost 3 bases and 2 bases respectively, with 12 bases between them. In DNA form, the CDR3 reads TGTGCCAGCAGCGCAGGGATTGGGACCTACGAGCAGTACTTC. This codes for CASSAGIGTYEQYF.

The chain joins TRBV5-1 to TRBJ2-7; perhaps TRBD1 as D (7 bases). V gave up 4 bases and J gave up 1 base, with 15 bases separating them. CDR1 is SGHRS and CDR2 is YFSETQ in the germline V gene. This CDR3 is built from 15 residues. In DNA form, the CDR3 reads TGCGCCAGCAGCCCGGGGGACAGCCGTTCCTACGAGCAGTACTTC. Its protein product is CASSPGDSRSYEQYF.

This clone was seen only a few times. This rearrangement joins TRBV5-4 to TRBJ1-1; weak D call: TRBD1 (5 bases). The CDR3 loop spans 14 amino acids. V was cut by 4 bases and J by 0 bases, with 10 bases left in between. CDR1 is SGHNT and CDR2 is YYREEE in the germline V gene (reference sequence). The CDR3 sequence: CASSLGLMNTEAFF. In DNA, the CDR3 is TGTGCCAGCAGCCTGGGACTTATGAACACTGAAGCTTTCTTT. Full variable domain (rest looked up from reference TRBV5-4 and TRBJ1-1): ETGVTQSPTHLIKTRGQQVTLRCSSQSGHNTVSWYQQALGQGPQFIFQYYREEENGRGNFPPRFSGLQFPNYSSELNVNALELDDSALYLCASSLGLMNTEAFFGQGTRLTVV.

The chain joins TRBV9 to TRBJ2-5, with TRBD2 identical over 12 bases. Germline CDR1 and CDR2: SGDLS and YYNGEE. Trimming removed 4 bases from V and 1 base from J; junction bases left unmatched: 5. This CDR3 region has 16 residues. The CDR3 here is CASSLGLAGRQETQYF. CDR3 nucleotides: TGTGCCAGCAGCCTCGGACTAGCGGGGCGCCAAGAGACCCAGTACTTC.

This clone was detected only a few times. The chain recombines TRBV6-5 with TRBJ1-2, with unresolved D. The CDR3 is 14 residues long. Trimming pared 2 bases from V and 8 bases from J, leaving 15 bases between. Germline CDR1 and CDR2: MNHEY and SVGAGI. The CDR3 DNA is TGTGCCAGCAGTTACCTTATGGGGAGTTGGGGCTACACCTTC. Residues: CASSYLMGSWGYTF.